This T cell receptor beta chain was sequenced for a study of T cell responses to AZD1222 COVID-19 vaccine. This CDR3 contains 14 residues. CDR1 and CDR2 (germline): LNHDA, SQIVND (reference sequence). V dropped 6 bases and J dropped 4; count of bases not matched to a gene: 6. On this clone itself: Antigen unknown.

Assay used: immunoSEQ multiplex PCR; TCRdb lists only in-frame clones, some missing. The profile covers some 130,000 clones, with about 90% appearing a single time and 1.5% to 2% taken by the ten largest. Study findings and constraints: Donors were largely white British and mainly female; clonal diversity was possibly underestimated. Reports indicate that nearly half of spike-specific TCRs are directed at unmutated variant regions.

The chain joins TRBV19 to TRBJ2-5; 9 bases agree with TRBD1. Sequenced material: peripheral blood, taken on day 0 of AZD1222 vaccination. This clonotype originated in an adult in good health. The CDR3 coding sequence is TGTGCCAGTAGAAGGGACAGGGCGGGAGAGACCCAGTACTTC. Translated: CASRRDRAGETQYF.